This TCR beta chain emerged from a study of blood T cell repertoires in COVID-19. Study-level background: Material from acute and convalescent COVID-19 was sourced from the United States, Italy and Spain. T cells, B-cell-depleted T cells, or PBMCs provided the cDNA or gDNA that served as material.

In the original processing: Counts of nucleated cells, estimated from reference gene primer amplification, were obtained. Profiled with immunoSEQ multiplex PCR; TCRdb holds only in-frame clones, not every one. That table is the source of V, J and clone size, and D and trimming were worked out from the DNA. The sample records about 250,000 clones, about 85% being singletons. Germline V lookup: CDR1 MNHEY, CDR2 SVGAGI. The CDR3 contains 13 residues. V was pared by 2 bases and J by 3 bases, with 7 bases between. The chain recombines TRBV6-5 with TRBJ1-1, with D unclear. The clonotype originates from a man between 18 and 35 years old with active or convalescent COVID-19. Source material: peripheral blood. CDR3 in DNA: TGTGCCAGCAGTTACCTCCGGGACACTGAAGCTTTCTTT. It codes for CASSYLRDTEAFF.